This is a list of T cell receptor beta chains from one sample in a study of blood T cell repertoires in COVID-19. The table came from immunoSEQ multiplex PCR; TCRdb's copy has only in-frame clones and leaves some out. This table has more than 90,000 clones, roughly nine tenths appearing once. The sequencing sample was made of peripheral blood. The receptors originated from a man aged 65 to 79 who had recovered from COVID-19. Each CDR3 is given with its conserved first and last residue. A D gene is named only where the DNA matches it firmly. The size of a clone is reported for some rows only, either as once, few or many, or as a class for expanded clones.

j_gene	abundance	v_gene	d_gene	len	CDR3nt	CDR3aa
TRBJ2-7	-	TRBV13	-	15	TGTGCCAGCAGCTCCCCCGGGACAAACTCCTACGAGCAGTACTTC	CASSSPGTNSYEQYF
TRBJ2-1	-	TRBV1	-	16	TGCACCAGCAGCCAAGGAGCGGGAGGGCCAAACAATGAGCAGTTCTTC	CTSSQGAGGPNNEQFF
TRBJ1-2	once	TRBV27	TRBD1	15	TGTGCCAGCTCCTCGTGGGACAGGGTAAACTATGGCTACACCTTC	CASSSWDRVNYGYTF
TRBJ1-4	-	TRBV28	-	13	TGTGCCAGCAATAGCGTGCCTAATGAAAAACTGTTTTTT	CASNSVPNEKLFF
TRBJ2-1	-	TRBV21-1	-	19	TGTGCCACCCGAGGGTCCCAGCGGGAGGCAAAAGATTCCTACAATGAGCAGTTCTTC	CATRGSQREAKDSYNEQFF
TRBJ1-1	-	TRBV7-9	-	12	TGTGCCAGCAGCTCTATGGACACTGAAGCTTTCTTT	CASSSMDTEAFF
TRBJ1-2	-	TRBV23-1	TRBD1	22	TGCGCCAGCAGTCAAATATCTGCGGACAGGGGTCTTCTCCCCCCGGTAAACTATGGCTACACCTTC	CASSQISADRGLLPPVNYGYTF
TRBJ1-6	-	TRBV18	TRBD1	14	TGTGCCAGCCGACCCGGGACAGGGGATTCACCCCTCCACTTT	CASRPGTGDSPLHF
TRBJ2-2	few	TRBV4-1	-	17	TGCGCCAGCAGCCAAGAGGGTTACAGGGCGAACACCGGGGAGCTGTTTTTT	CASSQEGYRANTGELFF
TRBJ2-5	-	TRBV5-1	-	15	TGCGCCAGCAGCTTGGTAGGACAGATACAAGAGACCCAGTACTTC	CASSLVGQIQETQYF
TRBJ2-3	-	TRBV9	-	14	TGTGCCAGCAGCGGGGGCCCAAACACAGATACGCAGTATTTT	CASSGGPNTDTQYF
TRBJ1-1	-	TRBV7-2	TRBD1	15	TGTGCCAGCAGCTTGAGGAGGGGGCAAAACACTGAAGCTTTCTTT	CASSLRRGQNTEAFF
TRBJ1-1	-	TRBV6-5	-	15	TGTGCCAGCAGTTACTCGAACAGGGCGGACACTGAAGCTTTCTTT	CASSYSNRADTEAFF
TRBJ2-3	-	TRBV5-1	TRBD2	17	TGCGCCAGCAGCTCGATTACTAGCGGGGGGGCCACAGATACGCAGTATTTT	CASSSITSGGATDTQYF
TRBJ2-2	-	TRBV24-1	TRBD1	15	TGTGCCACCAGTGATCAGGGGGAGCGCACCGGGGAGCTGTTTTTT	CATSDQGERTGELFF
TRBJ1-1	-	TRBV29-1	-	14	TGCAGCGTTGAACTCAGGACATTCAATACTGAAGCTTTCTTT	CSVELRTFNTEAFF
TRBJ2-5	-	TRBV4-2	-	15	TGTGCCAGCAGCCAATCGGAGCTGACTCAAGAGACCCAGTACTTC	CASSQSELTQETQYF
TRBJ1-2	-	TRBV15	TRBD1	13	TGTGCCACCAGCAGAGATCTAAGAGGGACAGGGGCCTTC	CATSRDLRGTGAF
TRBJ2-1	-	TRBV4-2	TRBD2	15	TGTGCCAGCAGCCAAGGGACTAGCGTTGGTAATGAGCAGTTCTTC	CASSQGTSVGNEQFF
TRBJ2-2	-	TRBV7-6	-	17	TGTGCCAGCAGCCCCCGGATGGGTGTTGAGGACACCGGGGAGCTGTTTTTT	CASSPRMGVEDTGELFF
TRBJ2-3	-	TRBV5-1	TRBD1	14	TGCGCCAGCAGCCCCGGGACAGAGGCAGATACGCAGTATTTT	CASSPGTEADTQYF
TRBJ2-2	once	TRBV29-1	TRBD2	13	TGCAGCGTTGGCGGGGGGAACACCGGGGAGCTGTTTTTT	CSVGGGNTGELFF
TRBJ1-1	-	TRBV29-1	-	13	TGCAGCGTCCCCTCGGAGGGGAGCACTGAAGCTTTCTTT	CSVPSEGSTEAFF
TRBJ1-5	-	TRBV19	TRBD1	17	TGTGCCAGTAGTATAGGGCCCCGACAGGGGTTGGGTCAGCCCCAGCATTTT	CASSIGPRQGLGQPQHF
TRBJ2-3	-	TRBV4-2	-	17	TGTGCCAGCAGCCAAGTCCAGGACGGGAGCGGCACAGATACGCAGTATTTT	CASSQVQDGSGTDTQYF
TRBJ2-7	-	TRBV11-2	-	11	TGTGCCAGCAGCTTAGCCGGGGAGCAGTACTTC	CASSLAGEQYF
TRBJ1-2	-	TRBV3-1/TRBV3-2	TRBD1	14	TGTGCCAGCAGCGGGACAGGGGCTCGGTATGGCTACACCTTC	CASSGTGARYGYTF
TRBJ2-1	-	TRBV10-1	-	12	TGCGCCATTAAGACAGCCTACAATGAGCAGTTCTTC	CAIKTAYNEQFF
TRBJ2-1	-	TRBV6-5	-	12	TGTGCCAGCAGTAATAGCGTTAATGAGCAGTTCTTC	CASSNSVNEQFF
TRBJ1-1	-	TRBV15	-	13	TGTGCCACCAGCGTGGCGGGGGGCCTAAGGGCTTTCTTT	CATSVAGGLRAFF
TRBJ2-2	few	TRBV7-8	TRBD2	17	TGTGCCAGCAGGTTTAGCGGGGGCCCCTTGAAGACCGGGGAGCTGTTTTTT	CASRFSGGPLKTGELFF
TRBJ1-4	-	TRBV7-3	-	13	TGTGCCAGCAGGAGTACAACTAATGAAAAACTGTTTTTT	CASRSTTNEKLFF
TRBJ2-3	-	TRBV9	-	16	TGTGCCAGCAGCGCCACGGGTTATTGGAAGACAGATACGCAGTATTTT	CASSATGYWKTDTQYF
TRBJ2-7	-	TRBV5-6	-	14	TGTGCCAGCAGCCGAAGGGGGAGCTCCTACGAGCAGTACTTC	CASSRRGSSYEQYF
TRBJ2-7	few	TRBV5-6	TRBD1	14	TGTGCCAGCAGCTTCCGACAGGGTTTTTACGAGCAGTACTTC	CASSFRQGFYEQYF
TRBJ2-5	-	TRBV30	TRBD2	13	TGTGCCTGGGGCGGGAGGCGCGGGGAGACCCAGTACTTC	CAWGGRRGETQYF
TRBJ2-3	few	TRBV10-3	-	14	TGTGCCATCAGCCTCTCCGGGAGAACAGATACGCAGTATTTT	CAISLSGRTDTQYF
TRBJ1-1	-	TRBV2	-	14	TGTGCCAGCAGTCAAGACAGGAGGAACACTGAAGCTTTCTTT	CASSQDRRNTEAFF
TRBJ2-7	-	TRBV28	TRBD1	20	TGTGCCAGCAGTTCCCTATTTAGACAGGGGAAGAGGGGCGGGGCCTACGAGCAGTACTTC	CASSSLFRQGKRGGAYEQYF
TRBJ1-1	-	TRBV2	-	13	TGTGCCAGCCCGCCGAGTCCTTACTCTGAAGCTTTCTTT	CASPPSPYSEAFF
TRBJ2-2	once	TRBV5-1	-	15	TGCGCCAGCAGCTCAGGGGTTGGGAACACCGGGGAGCTGTTTTTT	CASSSGVGNTGELFF
TRBJ2-7	-	TRBV6-2/TRBV6-3	TRBD1	15	TGTGCCAGCAGTCCCGGGACAGGGGCGTACTACGAGCAGTACTTC	CASSPGTGAYYEQYF
TRBJ2-5	once	TRBV5-1	-	15	TGCGCCAGCAGCCCTTCGGGGATACCACAAGAAACCCAGTACTTC	CASSPSGIPQETQYF
TRBJ2-7	once	TRBV5-1	TRBD1	15	TGCGCCAGCAGCTTAGAAACAGGGGGACCCTACGAGCAGTACTTC	CASSLETGGPYEQYF
TRBJ2-7	once	TRBV4-2	-	15	TGTGCCAGCAGCCAAACAGGGACGTTTACCTACGAGCAGTACTTC	CASSQTGTFTYEQYF
TRBJ1-1	-	TRBV15	-	17	TGTGCCACCAGCAGGAGAACACAAGGACAGACAAACACTGAAGCTTTCTTT	CATSRRTQGQTNTEAFF
TRBJ1-1	-	TRBV5-1	-	16	TGCGCCAGCAGCTTGGTGAGCGCTACGTGGAACACTGAAGCTTTCTTT	CASSLVSATWNTEAFF
TRBJ2-3	-	TRBV3-1/TRBV3-2	-	15	TGTGCCAGCAGTCCCTACAGGTTTGGGGCAGATACGCAGTATTTT	CASSPYRFGADTQYF
TRBJ2-3	-	TRBV4-3	-	13	TGCGCCAGCAGCCAAGTCTGGGACTCTACGCAGTATTTT	CASSQVWDSTQYF
TRBJ1-1	-	TRBV6-5	-	12	TGTGCCAGCAGTTACTCTGACGGGACTTATTTCTTT	CASSYSDGTYFF